The 16 T cell receptor beta chains listed next were all sequenced from one sample in a study of blood T cells in healthy people across ages. A J-beta primer mix and a sample-barcoded 5' primer were used in a second PCR of about 6 to 12 cycles. TCRdb called the 5' RACE reads again in MiXCR, with one record for every CDR3 protein. The table records roughly 2 million distinct CDR3 sequences, around half of them present only once. The sequencing input was blood. The receptors here all came from a woman aged 40-49 years in good health.

The chain employs TRBV4-2 and TRBJ2-5; D is possibly TRBD1 (5 bases). V was shortened by 0 bases and J by 7 bases, with 9 bases between the two germline ends. CDR1 is LGHNA and CDR2 is YNFKEQ in the germline V gene. The length of the CDR3 is 13 residues. The DNA for the CDR3 is TGTGCCAGCAGCCAAGATGGGCAGGGGACCCAGTACTTC. Amino acid sequence: CASSQDGQGTQYF.

This chain uses TRBV27 with TRBJ2-7; D unresolved. The end of the DNA aligns better with TRBJ2-5, so the J call may be wrong. From germline, CDR1 is MNHEY and CDR2 SMNVEV (reference sequence). This CDR3 has 14 amino acids. DNA of the CDR3: TGTGCCAGCAGTTTATCACCCAGGTGGGAGACCCAGTACTTC. Translation gives CASSLSPRWETQYF.

This clonotype was picked up many times. The chain uses TRBV7-2 and TRBJ2-3; D remains unclear. The germline V gene has CDR1 SGHTA and CDR2 FQGNSA. The length of the CDR3 is 13 residues. V was trimmed by 2 bases and J by 4 bases, leaving 7 bases between them. CDR3 in amino acids: CASSLRAADTQYF. The CDR3 coding sequence is TGTGCCAGCAGCTTACGGGCTGCAGATACGCAGTATTTT.

The J gene is TRBJ2-1, the V gene TRBV24-1; D is possibly TRBD2 (5 bases). Looked up from germline, CDR1 is KGHDR and CDR2 is SFDVKD. The CDR3 has 15 residues. V was cut by 3 bases and J by 2 bases, with 10 bases left in between. The CDR3 DNA reads as TGTGCCACCAGTGATGGGAGCGGACCCTACAATGAGCAGTTCTTC. Translation: CATSDGSGPYNEQFF.

As DNA, the CDR3 is TGCAGTGCTAGAGATGCGGGTTATCGCGCAGATACGCAGTATTTT. Amino acids: CSARDAGYRADTQYF. The chain is built from TRBV20-1 and TRBJ2-3, with D perhaps matching TRBD2 (5 bases). V lost 0 bases and J lost 4, with 14 bases in between. CDR1 is DFQATT, CDR2 SNEGSKA, per germline (reference sequence). This CDR3 is built from 15 residues.

The rearrangement links TRBV4-3 to TRBJ2-7, with D perhaps matching TRBD1 (5 bases). V was shortened by 3 bases and J by 0 bases, with 9 bases between the two germline ends. CDR1 and CDR2 from the germline V gene are LGHNA and YSLEER. CDR3 length equals 14 residues. The DNA of the CDR3 is TGCGCCAGCAGCCAGCGACAGACCTCCTACGAGCAGTACTTC. Translating it yields CASSQRQTSYEQYF.

The chain recombines TRBV5-1 with TRBJ2-3; no clear D gene. V was pared by 2 bases and J by 4 bases, with 11 bases between. The CDR3 loop spans 14 amino acids. Germline V lookup: CDR1 SGHRS, CDR2 YFSETQ. CDR3 protein: CASSLTNRPDTQYF. DNA for the CDR3: TGCGCCAGCAGCTTAACGAATCGGCCAGATACGCAGTATTTT. Together with reference TRBV5-1 and TRBJ2-3, the CDR3 gives the full variable domain: KAGVTQTPRYLIKTRGQQVTLSCSPISGHRSVSWYQQTPGQGLQFLFEYFSETQRNKGNFPGRFSGRQFSNSRSEMNVSTLELGDSALYLCASSLTNRPDTQYFGPGTRLTVL.

The chain uses TRBV27 and TRBJ2-6; TRBD2 might be the D (5 bases). There are 17 residues in the CDR3. The V end was cut by 1 base, the J end by 0 bases, with 10 bases between. Germline assignment: CDR1 MNHEY and CDR2 SMNVEV (reference sequence). The CDR3 region is CASSLFSGNSGANVLTF. CDR3 DNA: TGTGCCAGCAGTTTATTCAGCGGAAACTCTGGGGCCAACGTCCTGACTTTC.

V usage is TRBV5-1 and J usage is TRBJ2-5, with TRBD1 matching over 10 bases. CDR1 and CDR2 (germline): SGHRS, YFSETQ. The trim removed 9 bases at V and 11 bases at J, leaving 16 bases unmatched. This CDR3 is 14 amino acids long. The CDR3 region is CATKTGTGVNEQYF. The DNA for the CDR3 is TGCGCCACCAAGACCGGGACAGGGGTCAATGAGCAGTACTTC.

This chain joins TRBV6-1 and TRBJ1-1; no clear D gene. V lost 7 bases and J lost 0, with 12 bases in between. This CDR3 spans 14 amino acids. Germline V CDR1 and CDR2: MNHNS, SASEGT. CDR3 in amino acids: CASTPYSLNTEAFF. The CDR3 nucleotides are TGTGCCAGCACCCCTTACAGTCTGAACACTGAAGCTTTCTTT.

The V call is TRBV7-8, the J call TRBJ1-1; possible D gene TRBD1, 5 bases. Per germline, CDR1 SGHVS and CDR2 FQNEAQ. V was trimmed by 5 bases and J by 10 bases, leaving 17 bases between them. This CDR3 has 13 residues. The CDR3 spells CASSLRQSSGAFF. The CDR3 DNA sequence: TGTGCCAGCAGCCTCAGACAGTCGTCAGGAGCTTTCTTT.

This clonotype was counted once. The chain recombines TRBV21-1 with TRBJ1-5; the DNA was not compared with TRBD1, the D call given in the table. TRBV21-1 is labeled a pseudogene. The CDR3 length is 16 residues. CDR3 in amino acids: CASSTQGTDTNQPQHF. The CDR3 bases are TGTGCCAGCAGCACCCAGGGAACCGATACCAATCAGCCCCAGCATTTT.

This clonotype showed up just a few times. The V and J genes are TRBV4-1 and TRBJ2-1; 7 bases align to TRBD1. J gave up 6 bases and V 5 bases, and 4 bases lay outside the gene matches. CDR1 MGHRA and CDR2 YSYEKL come from the germline V gene. The CDR3 has 13 residues. The CDR3 sequence is CASSVGQLNEQFF. CDR3 bases: TGCGCCAGCAGCGTGGGACAGCTCAATGAGCAGTTCTTC.

The count of this clonotype is one. The chain employs TRBV10-1 and TRBJ2-2; 7 positions agree with TRBD1. The length of the CDR3 is 15 residues. Germline V gene lookup returns CDR1 WNHNN and CDR2 SYGVQD (reference sequence). The V and J ends lost 6 bases and 5 bases, in that order; junction bases with no gene match: 9. CDR3 sequence: CASRRDSEGTGELFF. CDR3 DNA sequence: TGCGCCAGCAGACGGGACAGCGAGGGAACCGGGGAGCTGTTTTTT.

The chain combines TRBV20-1 with TRBJ1-6; TRBD1 matches 7 bases. This CDR3 has 13 amino acids. CDR1 and CDR2 from the germline V gene are DFQATT and SNEGSKA (reference sequence). V gave up 3 bases and J gave up 9 bases; unmatched junction bases: 5. The CDR3, as DNA: TGCAGTGCTAGCCGACAGGGACCTTCACCCCTCCACTTT. Translating gives CSASRQGPSPLHF.

This sequence joins TRBV20-1 and TRBJ1-1; maybe TRBD1 (6 bases). Trimming removed 1 base at V and 4 bases at J, with 16 bases between. Germline CDR1 and CDR2: DFQATT and SNEGSKA (reference sequence). CDR3 length: 15 amino acids. The DNA for the CDR3 is TGCAGTGCTAGAGGGGGGGCTCCGAAGGGCACTGAAGCTTTCTTT. This encodes CSARGGAPKGTEAFF.